This T cell receptor beta chain was sequenced for a study of technical replicates of blood from a few donors. TCRdb keeps only in-frame clones here, not all; method: immunoSEQ multiplex PCR. The sample yields more than 90,000 clones, roughly 95% seen once. Sequencing used T cells isolated from PBMCs. This TCR derives from a human donor in good health.

In DNA form, the CDR3 reads TGTGCCAGCAGCTTAGATGGTAGCGGGAGGTACAATGAGCAGTTCTTC. This translates into CASSLDGSGRYNEQFF. The V call is TRBV7-2, the J call TRBJ2-1; 10 bases are shared with TRBD2. CDR3 length: 16 amino acids. V dropped 1 base and J dropped 4; count of bases not matched to a gene: 4. CDR1 and CDR2 (germline): SGHTA, FQGNSA.